This TCR beta chain stems from a study of control samples from healthy donors and cancer patients. The protocol was immunoSEQ multiplex PCR, while the TCRdb copy is restricted to in-frame clones and leaves out a portion. This table has more than 95,000 clones, approximately 95% appearing once. Per germline, CDR1 GTSNPN and CDR2 SVGIG (reference sequence). The CDR3 is made up of 13 amino acids. V lost 3 bases to trimming and J lost 8 bases, with 14 bases between them. The material sequenced was blood. The rearrangement joins TRBV30 to TRBJ2-1; D is unresolved. This TCR derives from a man aged 18 to 30 in good health. CDR3 in amino acids: CAWRWAPSDEQFF. The CDR3 DNA is TGTGCCTGGAGGTGGGCCCCTTCCGATGAGCAGTTCTTC.